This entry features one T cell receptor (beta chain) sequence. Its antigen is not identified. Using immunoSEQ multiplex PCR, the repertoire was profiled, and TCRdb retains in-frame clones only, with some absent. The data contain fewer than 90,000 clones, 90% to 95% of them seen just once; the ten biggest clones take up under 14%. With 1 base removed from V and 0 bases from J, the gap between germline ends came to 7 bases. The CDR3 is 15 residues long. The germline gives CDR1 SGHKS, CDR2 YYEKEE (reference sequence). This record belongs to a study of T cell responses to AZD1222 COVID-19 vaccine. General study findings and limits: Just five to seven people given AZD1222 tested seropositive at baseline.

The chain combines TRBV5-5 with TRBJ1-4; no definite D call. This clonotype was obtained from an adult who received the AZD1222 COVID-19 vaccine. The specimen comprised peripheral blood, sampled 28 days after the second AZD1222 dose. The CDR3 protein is CASSLRHSTNEKLFF. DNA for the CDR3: TGTGCCAGCAGCTTGAGGCATTCAACTAATGAAAAACTGTTTTTT.